This paragraph reports one TCR beta chain. Its antigen is not identified. The sample comes from a study of T-cell memory formation after mild COVID-19. Study overall: Largely donor-specific sequence clusters came from a couple of donors. Study observations and caveats: Some clones that responded turned up in pre-infection memory, which suggests that cross-reactive memory joined in.

There are 14 residues in the CDR3. V was trimmed by 5 bases and J by 5 bases, leaving 14 bases between them. Each CDR3 protein is one row after TCRdb ran MiXCR on the 5' RACE reads. The sample holds just over 400,000 distinct CDR3 sequences, roughly a quarter seen once. The TCR originated in an adult woman who had mild COVID-19 (a few samples of this study predate the infection). Cell type and time point are not known. The chain has TRBV12-3 or TRBV12-4 and TRBJ2-3, with no clear D. The sequencing input was PBMCs or a T cell subset sorted from them (not recorded which). CDR3 in DNA: TGTGCCAGCAGTCGCCCGCCCGGTGTAGATACGCAGTATTTT. Its translation is CASSRPPGVDTQYF.